These 32 T cell receptor beta chains share one sample of origin, sequenced in a study of CD8 T cells in ankylosing spondylitis. Regarding the study as a whole: Apparently characteristic of ankylosing spondylitis blood was a TCR beta motif (eight highly homologous variants).

TCRdb used MiXCR to reprocess the 5' RACE reads, holding one entry per CDR3 protein. The sample comprises some 400,000 distinct CDR3 sequences, about a fifth of which are singletons, and about 16% rests with the top ten. The antigens of these receptors remain unknown. Sequenced: blood, either unsorted or a sorted T cell fraction (not recorded which). The receptor set was obtained from a male donor with ankylosing spondylitis.

Many counts were recorded for this clonotype. The chain carries TRBV29-1 and TRBJ2-7; 8 bases align to TRBD2. The CDR3 loop spans 13 amino acids. CDR1 and CDR2 (germline): SQVTM, ANQGSEA. The J segment lost 1 base and the V segment lost 6 bases, leaving 5 bases of the junction unmatched. DNA for the CDR3: TGCAGCGTGGTAGCGGGATCTTCCTACGAGCAGTACTTC. Protein sequence: CSVVAGSSYEQYF.

This chain links TRBV20-1 with TRBJ1-5; D not certain. CDR1 is DFQATT, CDR2 SNEGSKA, per germline (reference sequence). The CDR3 is made up of 13 amino acids. Trimming took 5 bases from V and 3 from J, leaving 11 bases between them. CDR3 amino acids: CSAAVQYNQPQHF. The CDR3 DNA follows: TGCAGTGCTGCGGTGCAGTACAATCAGCCCCAGCATTTT.

The CDR3 loop is CSARAPQRADTQYF. In DNA, the CDR3 is TGCAGTGCTAGAGCCCCACAGCGTGCAGATACGCAGTATTTT. This chain uses TRBV20-1 with TRBJ2-3; D uncertain. The V gene lost 1 base and the J gene lost 4 bases, with 12 bases spanning the gap. In germline, CDR1 is DFQATT, CDR2 SNEGSKA (reference sequence). This CDR3 is built from 14 residues.

The chain is built from TRBV12-3 or TRBV12-4 and TRBJ2-5; possibly TRBD2 for D (6 bases). The CDR3 has 17 amino acids. V was clipped by 0 bases and J by 0 bases, with 14 bases between them. The CDR3 DNA is TGTGCCAGCAGTTTAGCGATAGGGACTTCCTACCAAGAGACCCAGTACTTC. This gives the protein CASSLAIGTSYQETQYF.

There are a few counts of this clonotype. The junction does not match germline at one end; this may be a read error. The V and J genes are TRBV3-1 and TRBJ2-5, with TRBD2 matching over 7 bases. Germline V gene data show CDR1 as LGHDT and CDR2 as YNNKEL (reference sequence). The CDR3 sequence is 14 residues long. The CDR3 coding sequence is TGTGCCAGCAGGCAAGCGGGAAACCAAGAGACCCAGTACTTC. This codes for CASRQAGNQETQYF.

V gene TRBV5-8 combines with J gene TRBJ2-1, with D perhaps TRBD1 (6 bases). Trimming left V 5 bases short and J 0 bases short, with 12 bases between. From germline, CDR1 is SGHTS and CDR2 YDEGEE. The CDR3 contains 15 residues. The CDR3 DNA is TGTGCCAGCAGAGTTGACAGGAGCTCCTACAATGAGCAGTTCTTC. Amino acid sequence: CASRVDRSSYNEQFF.

The chain joins TRBV30 to TRBJ1-2, with 7 bases aligning to TRBD1. V lost 4 bases and J lost 6; bases outside the gene matches: 11. In germline, CDR1 is GTSNPN, CDR2 SVGIG (reference sequence). The CDR3 is 14 amino acids. Written as DNA, the CDR3 is TGTGCCTGGAACCCGACAGGGTTACCCCATGGCTACACCTTC. Amino acids: CAWNPTGLPHGYTF.

This clonotype turned up a few times. This CDR3 is CSVGLGGTNEKLFF. The CDR3 nucleotides read TGCAGCGTCGGCCTCGGGGGAACTAATGAAAAACTGTTTTTT. The chain employs TRBV29-1 and TRBJ1-4, with a tentative D call TRBD1 (5 bases). CDR1 SQVTM and CDR2 ANQGSEA come from the germline V gene. Trimming stripped 6 bases from V and 1 base from J, with 12 bases between. The CDR3 length is 14 residues.

This clonotype was observed a few times. The rearrangement joins TRBV7-2 to TRBJ1-2; D is perhaps TRBD1 (5 bases). Germline values: CDR1 SGHTA, CDR2 FQGNSA. V lost 3 bases, J lost 6 bases, and 14 bases lay in between. The CDR3 is made up of 14 amino acids. The CDR3 spells CASSFTSLRDGYTF. CDR3 DNA: TGTGCCAGCAGCTTCACAAGCCTCAGGGATGGCTACACCTTC.

In nucleotides, the CDR3 is TGCAGTGCTAGTACCGGCTATGGCTACACCTTC. It is translated as CSASTGYGYTF. The rearrangement joins TRBV20-1 to TRBJ1-2; no reliable D call. This CDR3 spans 11 amino acids. Germline-derived CDR1 and CDR2 are DFQATT and SNEGSKA (reference sequence). V lost 3 bases, J lost 4 bases, and 6 bases lay in between.

This clonotype was recorded a few times. The chain combines TRBV30 with TRBJ2-1; 11 nucleotides align to TRBD2. The junction had 0 bases not matched to a gene; V was cut back by 3 bases and J by 5 bases. The CDR3 consists of 13 residues. Germline V gives CDR1 GTSNPN, CDR2 SVGIG (reference sequence). DNA for the CDR3: TGTGCCTGGAGGGGACTAGCGGACAATGAGCAGTTCTTC. Amino acids: CAWRGLADNEQFF.

DNA for the CDR3: TGTGCCAGCCAAACTAGCGGGGGATACAATGAGCAGTTCTTC. Encoded protein: CASQTSGGYNEQFF. V is TRBV2 and J is TRBJ2-1, with 11 positions matching TRBD2. The CDR3 consists of 14 residues. CDR1 is SNHLY and CDR2 is FYNNEI in the germline V gene. J was trimmed by 4 bases and V by 8 bases; bases with no gene match: 4.

This clonotype turned up a few times. The genes are TRBV4-2 and TRBJ1-1; D gene unclear. The V end was cut by 4 bases, the J end by 2 bases, with 20 bases between. The germline V gene encodes CDR1 LGHNA and CDR2 YNFKEQ. The CDR3 totals 17 residues. CDR3 loop: CASSPTPKGNGNTEAFF. CDR3 in DNA: TGTGCCAGCAGCCCTACCCCCAAGGGTAACGGTAACACTGAAGCTTTCTTT.

The chain combines TRBV18 with TRBJ1-3; the D gene is possibly TRBD1 (5 bases). The CDR3 extends over 15 amino acids. In germline, CDR1 is KGHSH, CDR2 LQKENI. V gave up 3 bases and J gave up 3 bases, with 12 bases separating them. CDR3 nucleotides: TGTGCCAGCTCACCCCAGGGAGACGGTGGAAACACCATATATTTT. Protein product: CASSPQGDGGNTIYF.

The rearrangement uses TRBV28 and TRBJ2-7; 8 bases are a match to TRBD2. Per the germline V gene, CDR1 is MDHEN and CDR2 is SYDVKM. V dropped 4 bases and J dropped 4; count of bases not matched to a gene: 9. The CDR3 consists of 15 residues. CDR3 nucleotide sequence: TGTGCCAGCAGTTCCCATAGCGGGACGTCGTACGAGCAGTACTTC. Translated, it gives CASSSHSGTSYEQYF. Together with reference TRBV28 and TRBJ2-7, the CDR3 gives the full variable domain: DVKVTQSSRYLVKRTGEKVFLECVQDMDHENMFWYRQDPGLGLRLIYFSYDVKMKEKGDIPEGYSVSREKKERFSLILESASTNQTSMYLCASSSHSGTSYEQYFGPGTRLTVT.

The V gene is TRBV6-1, the J gene TRBJ2-5; D is perhaps TRBD1 (6 bases). The CDR3 spans 13 residues. Germline values: CDR1 MNHNS, CDR2 SASEGT. V lost 6 bases to trimming and J lost 4 bases, with 12 bases between them. The CDR3 sequence is CASSPQGRETQYF. CDR3 DNA sequence: TGTGCCAGCAGCCCACAGGGAAGAGAGACCCAGTACTTC.

This clonotype was seen many times. V is TRBV12-3 or TRBV12-4 and J is TRBJ2-1; D unclear. There are 17 residues in the CDR3. Trimming stripped 5 bases from V and 0 bases from J, with 17 bases between. Here the CDR3 reads CASSPATGLSSYNEQFF. Written as DNA, the CDR3 is TGTGCCAGCAGTCCCGCGACCGGGCTTAGCTCCTACAATGAGCAGTTCTTC.

This chain connects TRBV4-1 to TRBJ1-3; a weak D match, TRBD1 (5 bases). This CDR3 has 17 residues. Germline assignment: CDR1 MGHRA and CDR2 YSYEKL. Trimming pared 1 base from V and 1 base from J, leaving 14 bases between. CDR3 loop: CASSQVTGKFSGNTIYF. The CDR3 nucleotides are TGCGCCAGCAGCCAAGTAACAGGAAAGTTTTCTGGAAACACCATATATTTT.

The CDR3 spells CASSLIRSDEQFF. The CDR3 DNA sequence: TGTGCCAGCAGCTTAATCCGGTCGGATGAGCAGTTCTTC. The chain links TRBV7-3 to TRBJ2-1; no clear D. The germline V gene encodes CDR1 SGHTA and CDR2 FQGTGA. There are 13 residues in the CDR3. V shed 1 base and J shed 8 bases, with 9 bases lying between them.

This clonotype has just a few counts. The gene calls are TRBV18 and TRBJ2-1; D is unresolved. Trimming took off 3 bases at V and 0 bases at J, with 24 bases between the two ends. This CDR3 region has 20 residues. Germline lookup yields CDR1 KGHSH and CDR2 LQKENI. The DNA for the CDR3 is TGTGCCAGCTCACCTGGGCCTGGCAGGCCGTCCCCGAGCTCCTACAATGAGCAGTTCTTC. It encodes CASSPGPGRPSPSSYNEQFF.

The DNA of the CDR3 is TGTGCCAGTACGGTTGGAGGGAGCGACGAGCAGTACTTC. Translation: CASTVGGSDEQYF. The chain couples TRBV19 to TRBJ2-7; tentative D call: TRBD2 (6 bases). This CDR3 contains 13 residues. Trimming stripped 7 bases from V and 5 bases from J, with 15 bases between. The germline V gene encodes CDR1 LNHDA and CDR2 SQIVND (reference sequence).

V gene TRBV4-2 combines with J gene TRBJ1-1, with D perhaps TRBD1 (6 bases). This CDR3 has 17 amino acids. The V end lost 5 bases, the J end lost 6 bases, and 25 bases lay between the germline ends. CDR1 is LGHNA and CDR2 is YNFKEQ in the germline V gene. CDR3 bases: TGTGCCAGCAGCAGGGGGAGGGGTAGGGACGTTGACGCTGAAGCTTTCTTT. Encoded protein: CASSRGRGRDVDAEAFF.

In its sample, this clonotype was seen a few times. The chain couples TRBV6-2 or TRBV6-3 to TRBJ2-7, with TRBD1 as a possible D gene (5 bases). V lost 8 bases and J lost 4, with 12 bases in between. This CDR3 comprises 12 residues. Germline lookup yields CDR1 MNHEY and CDR2 SVGEGT. For the CDR3, the DNA is TGTGCCAGCCAACGACACAGGTACGAGCAGTACTTC. This translates into CASQRHRYEQYF.

A few counts support this clonotype. This chain joins TRBV28 and TRBJ1-6, with 8 positions matching TRBD1. Losses at the gene ends were 3 bases for V and 9 bases for J; bases not matched to a gene: 13. The V gene's germline CDR1 is MDHEN and CDR2 SYDVKM. The CDR3 has 17 residues. The chain's CDR3 is CASSFSLGQGSASPLHF. Here the CDR3 DNA reads TGTGCCAGCAGTTTCTCGCTTGGACAGGGATCGGCTTCACCCCTCCACTTT.

This clonotype showed up just a few times. The chain carries TRBV15 and TRBJ2-5; D gene unclear. The germline V gene has CDR1 LNHNV and CDR2 YYDKDF (reference sequence). Trimming took 6 bases from V and 0 from J, leaving 2 bases between them. CDR3 size: 11 residues. Here the CDR3 DNA reads TGTGCCACCAGGAACCAAGAGACCCAGTACTTC. Amino acids: CATRNQETQYF. Full variable domain (rest looked up from reference TRBV15 and TRBJ2-5): DAMVIQNPRYQVTQFGKPVTLSCSQTLNHNVMYWYQQKSSQAPKLLFHYYDKDFNNEADTPDNFQSRRPNTSFCFLDIRSPGLGDTAMYLCATRNQETQYFGPGTRLLVL.

In its sample, this clonotype was seen many times. V gene TRBV5-1 combines with J gene TRBJ2-7, with 10 bases fitting TRBD1. Germline CDR1 reads SGHRS; CDR2 reads YFSETQ. Germline trimming cut 0 bases from V and 4 bases from J; bases unmatched to any gene: 7. This CDR3 is built from 16 residues. DNA for the CDR3: TGCGCCAGCAGCTTGGCCTATGGGACAGGGGAATACGAGCAGTACTTC. Protein: CASSLAYGTGEYEQYF.

This clonotype was detected only a few times. The V call is TRBV3-1, the J call TRBJ2-5, with D hard to call. Germline V gene lookup returns CDR1 LGHDT and CDR2 YNNKEL (reference sequence). V lost 1 base and J lost 6, with 6 bases in between. This CDR3 comprises 12 residues. The CDR3 is CASSQAVQTQYF. The CDR3 DNA reads as TGTGCCAGCAGCCAAGCGGTCCAGACCCAGTACTTC.

The table lists this clonotype with a few counts. CDR3 amino acids: CSARGRETQYF. CDR3 nucleotide sequence: TGCAGTGCTAGAGGGCGGGAGACCCAGTACTTC. The chain has TRBV20-1 and TRBJ2-5, with unresolved D. The CDR3 contains 11 residues. CDR1 is DFQATT, CDR2 SNEGSKA, per germline (reference sequence). V was pared by 1 base and J by 5 bases, with 5 bases between.

This chain connects TRBV18 to TRBJ2-2; a possible D gene is TRBD2 (6 bases). Trimming stripped 5 bases from V and 7 bases from J, with 23 bases between. Germline CDR1 and CDR2: KGHSH and LQKENI. The CDR3 loop spans 17 amino acids. The DNA of the CDR3 is TGTGCCAGCTCAACGCCGGATCGGAGGGTTCGTGACGGGGAGCTGTTTTTT. It specifies CASSTPDRRVRDGELFF.

The chain uses TRBV5-1 and TRBJ2-1; D unclear. CDR1 and CDR2 from the germline V gene are SGHRS and YFSETQ. The CDR3 loop spans 12 amino acids. V was shortened by 2 bases and J by 3 bases, with 3 bases between the two germline ends. The CDR3, as DNA: TGCGCCAGCAGCTTTGTCTACAATGAGCAGTTCTTC. Residues: CASSFVYNEQFF.

This clonotype was found a few times. The chain carries TRBV6-1 and TRBJ2-2, with 7 bases identical to TRBD1. Germline trimming cut 8 bases from V and 7 bases from J; bases unmatched to any gene: 7. CDR1 MNHNS and CDR2 SASEGT come from the germline V gene. CDR3 length: 13 residues. CDR3 nucleotides: TGTGCCAGCCCGGGGACAGAGGTCGGGGAGCTGTTTTTT. It encodes CASPGTEVGELFF.

In this sample, this clonotype turned up a few times. The rearrangement links TRBV3-1 to TRBJ2-5, with 7 bases aligning to TRBD1. The length of the CDR3 is 13 residues. V shed 6 bases, J shed 5 bases, and the junction held 6 bases outside the gene matches. Germline CDR1 and CDR2: LGHDT and YNNKEL (reference sequence). CDR3 bases: TGTGCCAGCAGTCTGGACAGGTCTGAGACCCAGTACTTC. This codes for CASSLDRSETQYF.